The entry that follows covers one T cell receptor (beta chain) sequence. The target antigen is unknown. The CDR3 contains 15 residues. The germline gives CDR1 SGHRS, CDR2 YFSETQ. The data belong to a study of T cells expressing NK-cell markers. A 5'RACE template switching approach incorporating UMIs was used to make TCR beta cDNA. Reprocessing the 5' RACE reads, TCRdb reports a single entry for every CDR3 protein and omits DNA. The sample table sets out some 600,000 distinct CDR3 sequences. Study findings and constraints: About 1.0-8% of CD8+ T cells in about 6 donors belonged to dominant NKG2C+ clonotypes. Once again these clonotypes came out on top in the CD3+CD56-NKG2C+ fraction of four donors.

The source is a man between 18 and 35 years old in good health. The sequenced sample consisted of blood T cells: a sorted CD56 or NKG2C T cell subset, CD4+ or CD8+ T cells, or bulk PBMC T cells (not recorded which). This sequence joins TRBV5-1 and TRBJ1-6. CDR3 region: CASSVRRDANSPLHF. Variable domain in full (rest from reference TRBV5-1 and TRBJ1-6): KAGVTQTPRYLIKTRGQQVTLSCSPISGHRSVSWYQQTPGQGLQFLFEYFSETQRNKGNFPGRFSGRQFSNSRSEMNVSTLELGDSALYLCASSVRRDANSPLHFGNGTRLTVT.